Detailed here is one T cell receptor beta chain. This record belongs to a study of blood T cell repertoires in COVID-19. There are 11 residues in the CDR3. Looked up from germline, CDR1 is MDHEN and CDR2 is SYDVKM. The V end was cut by 10 bases, the J end by 4 bases, with 10 bases between. This table comes from immunoSEQ multiplex PCR, and its TCRdb copy is limited to in-frame clones, with some not included. Here the sample spans over 200,000 clones, 92% being singletons. The receptor comes from a man aged 25-45 years with acute or convalescent COVID-19. Sequencing was carried out using peripheral blood. This chain links TRBV28 with TRBJ1-1; D gene unclear. As DNA, the CDR3 is TGTGCCATCACTCGGGGCACTGAAGCTTTCTTT. Protein sequence: CAITRGTEAFF. Supplemented by reference TRBV28 and TRBJ1-1, the full variable domain reads DVKVTQSSRYLVKRTGEKVFLECVQDMDHENMFWYRQDPGLGLRLIYFSYDVKMKEKGDIPEGYSVSREKKERFSLILESASTNQTSMYLCAITRGTEAFFGQGTRLTVV.